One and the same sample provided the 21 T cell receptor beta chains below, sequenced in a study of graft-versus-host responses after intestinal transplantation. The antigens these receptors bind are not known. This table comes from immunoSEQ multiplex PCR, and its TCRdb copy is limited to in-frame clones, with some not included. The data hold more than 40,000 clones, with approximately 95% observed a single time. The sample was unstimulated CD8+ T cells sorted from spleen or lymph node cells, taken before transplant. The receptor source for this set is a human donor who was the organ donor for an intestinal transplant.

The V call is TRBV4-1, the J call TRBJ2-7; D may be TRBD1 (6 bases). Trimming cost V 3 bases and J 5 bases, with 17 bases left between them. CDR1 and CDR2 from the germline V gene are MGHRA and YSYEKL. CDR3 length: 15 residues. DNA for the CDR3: TGCGCCAGCAGCCAGGGGGCCTCGTTAGGGGACGAGCAGTACTTC. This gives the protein CASSQGASLGDEQYF.

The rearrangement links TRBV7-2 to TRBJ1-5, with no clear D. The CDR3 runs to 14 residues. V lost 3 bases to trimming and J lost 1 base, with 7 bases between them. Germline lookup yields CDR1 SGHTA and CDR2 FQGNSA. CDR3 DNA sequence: TGTGCCAGCAGCTTTTCGGGGAGCAATCAGCCCCAGCATTTT. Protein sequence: CASSFSGSNQPQHF.

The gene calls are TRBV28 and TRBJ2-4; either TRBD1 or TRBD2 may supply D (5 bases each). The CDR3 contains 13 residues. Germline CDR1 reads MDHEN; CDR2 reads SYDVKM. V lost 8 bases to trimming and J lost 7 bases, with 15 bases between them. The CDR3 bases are TGTGCCAGCTCCCCGGGGCCTGGGAACATTCAGTACTTC. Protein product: CASSPGPGNIQYF.

In nucleotides, the CDR3 is TGTGCCAGCAGCTCCTGGCAGGACCTAGCACCCCTCCACTTT. Translating gives CASSSWQDLAPLHF. The gene calls are TRBV7-9 and TRBJ1-6; D ambiguous. Germline CDR1 reads SEHNR; CDR2 reads FQNEAQ (reference sequence). Trimming stripped 4 bases from V and 11 bases from J, with 15 bases between. The CDR3 totals 14 residues.

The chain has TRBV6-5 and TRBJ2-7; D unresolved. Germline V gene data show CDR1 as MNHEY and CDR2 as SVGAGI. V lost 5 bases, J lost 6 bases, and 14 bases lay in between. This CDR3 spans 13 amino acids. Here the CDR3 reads CASSNTVWGEQYF. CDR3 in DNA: TGTGCCAGCAGTAACACCGTATGGGGCGAGCAGTACTTC.

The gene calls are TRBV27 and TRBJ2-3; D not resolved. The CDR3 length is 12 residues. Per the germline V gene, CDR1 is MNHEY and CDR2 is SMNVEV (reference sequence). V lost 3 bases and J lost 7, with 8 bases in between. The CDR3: CASSFNENTQYF. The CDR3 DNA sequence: TGTGCCAGCAGTTTCAACGAGAATACGCAGTATTTT.

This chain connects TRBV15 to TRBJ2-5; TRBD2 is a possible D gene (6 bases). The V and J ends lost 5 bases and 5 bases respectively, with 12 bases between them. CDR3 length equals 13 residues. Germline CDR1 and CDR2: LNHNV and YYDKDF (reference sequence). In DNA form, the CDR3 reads TGTGCCACCAGCGTCTCCCGGGGGGAGACCCAGTACTTC. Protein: CATSVSRGETQYF.

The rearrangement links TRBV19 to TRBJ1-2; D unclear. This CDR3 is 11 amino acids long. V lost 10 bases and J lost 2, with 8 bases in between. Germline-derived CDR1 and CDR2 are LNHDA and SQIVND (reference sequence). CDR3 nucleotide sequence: TGTGCCACCCAGTGGAACTATGGCTACACCTTC. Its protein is CATQWNYGYTF.

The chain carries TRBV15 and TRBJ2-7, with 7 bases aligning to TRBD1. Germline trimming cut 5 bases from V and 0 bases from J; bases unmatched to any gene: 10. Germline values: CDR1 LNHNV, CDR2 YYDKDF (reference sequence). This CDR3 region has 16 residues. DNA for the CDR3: TGTGCCACCAGCGGAGGACAGGCGGAGAGCTCCTACGAGCAGTACTTC. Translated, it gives CATSGGQAESSYEQYF.

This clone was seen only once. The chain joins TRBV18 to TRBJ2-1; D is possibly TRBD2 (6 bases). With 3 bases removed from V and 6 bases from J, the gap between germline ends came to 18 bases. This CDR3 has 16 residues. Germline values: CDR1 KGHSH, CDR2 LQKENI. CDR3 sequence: CASSPPEGSHSNEQFF. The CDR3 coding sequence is TGTGCCAGCTCACCTCCGGAGGGGTCCCATTCCAATGAGCAGTTCTTC.

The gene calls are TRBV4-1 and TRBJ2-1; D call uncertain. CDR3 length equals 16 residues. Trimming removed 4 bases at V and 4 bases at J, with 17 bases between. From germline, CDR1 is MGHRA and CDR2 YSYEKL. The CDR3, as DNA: TGCGCCAGCAGCCCCGACGCCGCGCGACCGTACAATGAGCAGTTCTTC. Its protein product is CASSPDAARPYNEQFF.

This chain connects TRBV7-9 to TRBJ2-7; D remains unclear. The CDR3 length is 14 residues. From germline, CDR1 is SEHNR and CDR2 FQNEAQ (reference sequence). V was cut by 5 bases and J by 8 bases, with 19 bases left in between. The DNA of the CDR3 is TGTGCCAGCAGCCCCGAGACCTTCCCTGGGCAGCAGTACTTC. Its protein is CASSPETFPGQQYF.

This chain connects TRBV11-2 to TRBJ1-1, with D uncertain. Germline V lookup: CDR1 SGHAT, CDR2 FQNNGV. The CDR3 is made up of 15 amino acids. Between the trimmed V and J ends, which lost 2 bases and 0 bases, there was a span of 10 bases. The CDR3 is CASSLNFLLNTEAFF. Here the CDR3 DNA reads TGTGCCAGCAGCTTAAATTTTTTATTGAACACTGAAGCTTTCTTT.

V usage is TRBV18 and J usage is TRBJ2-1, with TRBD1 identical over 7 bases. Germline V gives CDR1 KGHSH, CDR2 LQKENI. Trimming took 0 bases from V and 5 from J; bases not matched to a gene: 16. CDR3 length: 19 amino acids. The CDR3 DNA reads TGTGCCAGCTCACCACCGCAGTATTATCCCCAGACAGGGAACAATGAGCAGTTCTTC. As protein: CASSPPQYYPQTGNNEQFF.

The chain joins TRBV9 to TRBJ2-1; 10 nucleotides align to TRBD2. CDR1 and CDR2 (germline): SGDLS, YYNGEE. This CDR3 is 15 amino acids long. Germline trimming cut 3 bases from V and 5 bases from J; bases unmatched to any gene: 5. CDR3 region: CASSASGGINNEQFF. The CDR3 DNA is TGTGCCAGCAGCGCTAGCGGGGGTATAAACAATGAGCAGTTCTTC.

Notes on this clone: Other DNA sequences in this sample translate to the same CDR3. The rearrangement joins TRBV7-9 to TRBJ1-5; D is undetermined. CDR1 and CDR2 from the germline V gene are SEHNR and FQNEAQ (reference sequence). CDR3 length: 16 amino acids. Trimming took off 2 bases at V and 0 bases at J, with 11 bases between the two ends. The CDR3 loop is CASSLSGHDSNQPQHF. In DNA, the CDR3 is TGTGCCAGCAGCTTATCTGGGCACGATAGCAATCAGCCCCAGCATTTT.

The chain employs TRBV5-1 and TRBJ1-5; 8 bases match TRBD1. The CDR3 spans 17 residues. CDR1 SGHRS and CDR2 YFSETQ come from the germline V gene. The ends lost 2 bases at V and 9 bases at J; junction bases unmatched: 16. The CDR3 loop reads CASSLRRRDRPSRPQHF. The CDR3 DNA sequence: TGCGCCAGCAGCTTACGCCGGAGGGACAGGCCTTCCAGGCCCCAGCATTTT.

The CDR3 nucleotides are TGTGCCAGCAGCTTAGTATTCAGGGGGCCACTTATGAACACTGAAGCTTTCTTT. Protein: CASSLVFRGPLMNTEAFF. This chain joins TRBV7-9 and TRBJ1-1; TRBD1 matches 8 bases. CDR3 length: 18 residues. V was pared by 1 base and J by 0 bases, with 10 bases of the junction left unmatched. From germline, CDR1 is SEHNR and CDR2 FQNEAQ (reference sequence).

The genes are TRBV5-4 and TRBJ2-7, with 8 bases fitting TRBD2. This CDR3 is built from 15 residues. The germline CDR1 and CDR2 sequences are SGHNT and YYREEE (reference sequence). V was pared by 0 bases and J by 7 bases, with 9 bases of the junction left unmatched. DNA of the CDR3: TGTGCCAGCAGCTTGGAATTCGGGGGGGCGAGAGAGCAGTACTTC. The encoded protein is CASSLEFGGAREQYF.

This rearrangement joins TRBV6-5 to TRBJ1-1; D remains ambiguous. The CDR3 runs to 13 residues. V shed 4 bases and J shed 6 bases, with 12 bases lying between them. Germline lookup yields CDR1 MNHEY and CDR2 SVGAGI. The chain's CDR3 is CASSFQSSSEAFF. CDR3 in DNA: TGTGCCAGCAGTTTTCAGTCTTCCTCTGAAGCTTTCTTT.

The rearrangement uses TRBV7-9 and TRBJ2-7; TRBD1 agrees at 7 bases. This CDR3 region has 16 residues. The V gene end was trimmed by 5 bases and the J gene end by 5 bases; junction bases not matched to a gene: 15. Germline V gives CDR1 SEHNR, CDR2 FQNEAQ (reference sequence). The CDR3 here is CASSGETGQSSNEQYF. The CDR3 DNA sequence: TGTGCCAGCAGCGGAGAAACGGGACAGTCGTCCAACGAGCAGTACTTC.